This T cell receptor (beta chain) came from a study of cytomegalovirus exposure and HLA in healthy donors. TCRdb's table, derived via immunoSEQ multiplex PCR, lists solely in-frame clones and lacks some. In the table there are about 130,000 clones, roughly 89% of which are singletons. CDR3 length: 15 amino acids. CDR1 and CDR2 (germline): PRHDT, FYEKMQ (reference sequence). Trimming stripped 4 bases from V and 3 bases from J, with 13 bases between. This sequence joins TRBV13 and TRBJ2-1, with D possibly being TRBD1 (6 bases). The clonotype was recovered from a woman aged 18-29 years in good health and CMV-seronegative. The source material was PBMCs. The CDR3: CASSSSPTGYNEQFF. The CDR3 DNA sequence: TGTGCCAGCAGCTCATCCCCGACAGGCTACAATGAGCAGTTCTTC.